Below, 12 T cell receptor beta chains from the same sample are listed, as sequenced in a study of T cell responses to AZD1222 COVID-19 vaccine. Libraries were prepared by immunoSEQ multiplex PCR; TCRdb keeps only in-frame clonotypes and omits some of them. The table includes about 120,000 clones, approximately 92% detected once. Here the sequenced sample was peripheral blood, taken 28 days after the second AZD1222 dose. These receptors all stem from an adult who received the AZD1222 COVID-19 vaccine.

The chain links TRBV28 to TRBJ2-7; 9 nucleotides align to TRBD1. Losses at the gene ends were 3 bases for V and 7 bases for J; bases not matched to a gene: 7. This CDR3 spans 14 amino acids. Germline V lookup: CDR1 MDHEN, CDR2 SYDVKM. This chain's CDR3 is CASSFWTGAKEQYF. CDR3 nucleotide sequence: TGTGCCAGCAGTTTCTGGACAGGGGCGAAAGAGCAGTACTTC.

In its sample, this clone was seen once. The chain links TRBV7-9 to TRBJ2-1; unclear D gene. CDR3 length equals 12 residues. With 6 bases removed from V and 5 bases from J, the gap between germline ends came to 8 bases. CDR1 is SEHNR and CDR2 is FQNEAQ in the germline V gene (reference sequence). The CDR3 DNA is TGTGCCAGCAGTTTTACTAACAATGAGCAGTTCTTC. Amino acids: CASSFTNNEQFF.

Regarding this clone: Within the sample, other DNA sequences also encode this same CDR3. This chain links TRBV15 with TRBJ2-3; no firm D call. CDR1 and CDR2 (germline): LNHNV, YYDKDF (reference sequence). The CDR3 consists of 14 residues. The germline V and J ends were trimmed by 1 base and 1 base, with 6 bases remaining between them. The CDR3 region is CATSRAGGTDTQYF. The CDR3, as DNA: TGTGCCACCAGCAGAGCTGGGGGCACAGATACGCAGTATTTT.

This clone was recorded once. V gene TRBV20-1 combines with J gene TRBJ2-2; no firm D call. Trimming pared 3 bases from V and 0 bases from J, leaving 8 bases between. The germline V gene encodes CDR1 DFQATT and CDR2 SNEGSKA (reference sequence). The CDR3 has 14 amino acids. CDR3 amino acids: CSASPSSNTGELFF. The CDR3 nucleotides are TGCAGTGCTAGTCCCAGTTCGAACACCGGGGAGCTGTTTTTT.

The rearrangement joins TRBV10-2 to TRBJ2-7, with 8 bases aligning to TRBD2. The CDR3 sequence is 17 residues long. The V gene end was trimmed by 2 bases and the J gene end by 1 base; junction bases not matched to a gene: 10. CDR1 is WSHSY, CDR2 SAAADI, per germline. The CDR3 reads CASSETSGLALSYEQYF. DNA of the CDR3: TGCGCCAGCAGTGAGACCTCCGGACTAGCTTTATCCTACGAGCAGTACTTC.

This clone was picked up a small number of times. V and J are TRBV25-1 and TRBJ1-6, with 11 bases aligning to TRBD1. The CDR3 loop spans 14 amino acids. Germline CDR1 MGHDK, CDR2 SYGVNS. The ends lost 5 bases at V and 9 bases at J; junction bases unmatched: 3. The chain's CDR3 is CASSQGQGASPLHF. CDR3 bases: TGTGCCAGCAGTCAAGGACAGGGGGCTTCACCCCTCCACTTT.

V and J are TRBV20-1 and TRBJ1-2; 7 bases are a match to TRBD1. The germline V gene encodes CDR1 DFQATT and CDR2 SNEGSKA (reference sequence). The CDR3 extends over 15 amino acids. V shed 3 bases, J shed 1 base, and the junction held 8 bases outside the gene matches. CDR3 nucleotide sequence: TGCAGTGCTAGTCGCCCGGGACAGAGTAACTATGGCTACACCTTC. It is translated as CSASRPGQSNYGYTF.

The rearrangement uses TRBV6-5 and TRBJ1-1; TRBD1 aligns across 8 bases. In germline, CDR1 is MNHEY, CDR2 SVGAGI. V shed 7 bases, J shed 4 bases, and the junction held 8 bases outside the gene matches. The CDR3 sequence is 14 residues long. DNA of the CDR3: TGTGCCAGCAACTTCCAGGGGGCGAGCACTGAAGCTTTCTTT. Its protein is CASNFQGASTEAFF.

V gene TRBV2 combines with J gene TRBJ1-5; tentatively, D is TRBD1 (6 bases). The V gene's germline CDR1 is SNHLY and CDR2 FYNNEI. Trimming took 5 bases from V and 2 from J, leaving 10 bases between them. This CDR3 has 14 residues. As DNA, the CDR3 is TGTGCCAGCAGTCAATCAGGGGGCAATCAGCCCCAGCATTTT. This encodes CASSQSGGNQPQHF.

This clone was picked up a small number of times. The chain employs TRBV6-4 and TRBJ1-2; 10 positions match TRBD1. The V gene's germline CDR1 is MRHNA and CDR2 SNTAGT. V was clipped by 4 bases and J by 4 bases; unmatched bases: 3. The CDR3 has 14 amino acids. Here the CDR3 DNA reads TGTGCCAGCAGTGTTGGGACAGGGGCCTATGGCTACACCTTC. Translated: CASSVGTGAYGYTF.

CDR3: CASTTSGSAGEQYF. Written as DNA, the CDR3 is TGTGCCAGTACTACTAGCGGGAGCGCTGGCGAGCAGTACTTC. The V and J genes are TRBV19 and TRBJ2-7; 11 bases match TRBD2. J gave up 6 bases and V 7 bases, and 8 bases lay outside the gene matches. This CDR3 is 14 amino acids long. CDR1 and CDR2 from the germline V gene are LNHDA and SQIVND (reference sequence).

The chain combines TRBV19 with TRBJ1-5; D is unresolved. Germline loops: CDR1 LNHDA, CDR2 SQIVND (reference sequence). Trimming shortened V by 2 bases and J by 4 bases, and 12 bases separated the two germline ends. This CDR3 region has 15 residues. CDR3 amino acids: CASSILPQENQPQHF. Here the CDR3 DNA reads TGTGCCAGTAGTATACTCCCCCAAGAGAATCAGCCCCAGCATTTT.